The present T cell receptor beta chain was sequenced within a study of T cell responses to AZD1222 COVID-19 vaccine. Overall study results and limits: Unmutated regions of variants are reportedly targeted by nearly half of spike-specific TCRs.

A remark on this clone: Its target is not known.

Sequencing was performed with immunoSEQ multiplex PCR; in TCRdb, only in-frame clones are kept and a portion is missing. The sample lists some 94,000 clones; around 90% were seen once. V dropped 0 bases and J dropped 2; count of bases not matched to a gene: 2. There are 15 residues in the CDR3. Germline CDR1 and CDR2: SGHDT and YYEEEE. V and J are TRBV5-6 and TRBJ2-5, with TRBD2 identical over 9 bases. The TCR originated in an adult in good health. The starting material was peripheral blood, obtained on day 0 of AZD1222 vaccination. The CDR3 DNA reads TGTGCCAGCAGCTTGGTTACTAGCGGGCAAGAGACCCAGTACTTC. Translated, it gives CASSLVTSGQETQYF.